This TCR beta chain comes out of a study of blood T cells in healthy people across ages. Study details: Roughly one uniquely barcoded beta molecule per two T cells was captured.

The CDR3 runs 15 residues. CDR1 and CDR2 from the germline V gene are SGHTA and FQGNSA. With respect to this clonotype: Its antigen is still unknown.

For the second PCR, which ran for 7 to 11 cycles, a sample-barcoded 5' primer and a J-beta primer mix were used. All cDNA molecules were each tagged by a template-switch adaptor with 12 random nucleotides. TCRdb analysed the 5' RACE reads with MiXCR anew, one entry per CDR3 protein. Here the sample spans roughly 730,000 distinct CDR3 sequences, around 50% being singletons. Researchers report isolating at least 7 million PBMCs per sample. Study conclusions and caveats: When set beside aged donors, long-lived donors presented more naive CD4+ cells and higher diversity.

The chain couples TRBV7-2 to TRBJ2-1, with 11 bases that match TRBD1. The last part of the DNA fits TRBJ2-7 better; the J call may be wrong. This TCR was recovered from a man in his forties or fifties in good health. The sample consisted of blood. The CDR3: CASSVTGTGGAEQYF. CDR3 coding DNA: TGTGCCAGCAGCGTAACCGGGACAGGGGGTGCCGAGCAGTACTTC.